This section outlines one T cell receptor beta chain sequence together with its context. The antigen is undetermined. It was with 60 Vbeta and 13 Jbeta primers that the PCR ran. Clones were read by immunoSEQ multiplex PCR, and TCRdb kept only the in-frame ones, dropping some. The data hold 100,000 to 150,000 clones, with around 78% observed a single time. The germline CDR1 and CDR2 sequences are PRHDT and FYEKMQ (reference sequence). The V and J ends lost 5 bases and 9 bases, in that order; junction bases with no gene match: 13. The CDR3 is made up of 16 amino acids. Although they were nominally healthy when sampled, donors likely had unrecorded immune exposures. The sample comes from a study of cytomegalovirus exposure and HLA in healthy donors. Notes on the study in general: The analysis excluded some indistinguishable V segments, including TRBV6-2 and TRBV6-3.

The specimen was PBMCs. This TCR came from a man younger than 30 in good health and CMV-seropositive. The genes are TRBV13 and TRBJ2-3; TRBD2 aligns across 11 bases. CDR3 nucleotide sequence: TGTGCCAGCAGCGCCGGTGGTAGCGGGGGGGGCTGGACGCAGTATTTT. The encoded protein is CASSAGGSGGGWTQYF.